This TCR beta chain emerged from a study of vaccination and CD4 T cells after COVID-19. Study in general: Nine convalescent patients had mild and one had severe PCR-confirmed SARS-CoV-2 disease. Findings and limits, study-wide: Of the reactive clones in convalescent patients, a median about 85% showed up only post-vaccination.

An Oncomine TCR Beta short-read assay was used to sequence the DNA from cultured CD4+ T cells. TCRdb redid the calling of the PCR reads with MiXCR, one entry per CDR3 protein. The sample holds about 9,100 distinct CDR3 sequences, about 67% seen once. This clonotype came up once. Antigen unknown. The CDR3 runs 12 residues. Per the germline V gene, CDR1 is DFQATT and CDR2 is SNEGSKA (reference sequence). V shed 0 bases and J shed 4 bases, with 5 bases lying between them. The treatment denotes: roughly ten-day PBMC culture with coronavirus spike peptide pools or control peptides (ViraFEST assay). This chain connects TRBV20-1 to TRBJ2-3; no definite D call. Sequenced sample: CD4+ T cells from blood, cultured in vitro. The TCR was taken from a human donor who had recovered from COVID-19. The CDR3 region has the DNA TGCAGTGCTAGAGAGAGCGCAGATACGCAGTATTTT. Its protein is CSARESADTQYF.